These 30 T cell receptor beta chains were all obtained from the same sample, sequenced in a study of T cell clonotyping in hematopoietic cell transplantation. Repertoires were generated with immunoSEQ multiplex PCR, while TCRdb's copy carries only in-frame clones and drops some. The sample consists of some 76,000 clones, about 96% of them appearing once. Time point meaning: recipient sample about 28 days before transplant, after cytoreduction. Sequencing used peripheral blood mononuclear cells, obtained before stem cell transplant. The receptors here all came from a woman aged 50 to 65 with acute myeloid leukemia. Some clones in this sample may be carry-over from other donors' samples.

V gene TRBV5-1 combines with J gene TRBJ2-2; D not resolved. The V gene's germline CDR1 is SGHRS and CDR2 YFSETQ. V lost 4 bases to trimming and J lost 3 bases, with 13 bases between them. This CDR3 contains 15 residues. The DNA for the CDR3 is TGCGCCAGCAGCACCGGGCCTCAGGACACCGGGGAGCTGTTTTTT. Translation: CASSTGPQDTGELFF.

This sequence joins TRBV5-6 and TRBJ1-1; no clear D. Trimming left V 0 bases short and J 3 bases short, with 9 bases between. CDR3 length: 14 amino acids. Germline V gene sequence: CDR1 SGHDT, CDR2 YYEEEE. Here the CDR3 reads CASSLAGIHTEAFF. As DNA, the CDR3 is TGTGCCAGCAGCTTGGCGGGAATCCACACTGAAGCTTTCTTT.

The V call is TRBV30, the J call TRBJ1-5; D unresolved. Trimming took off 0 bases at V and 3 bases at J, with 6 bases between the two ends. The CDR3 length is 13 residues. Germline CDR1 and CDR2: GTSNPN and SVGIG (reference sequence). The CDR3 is CAWSVIYNQPQHF. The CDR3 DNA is TGTGCCTGGAGTGTAATCTACAATCAGCCCCAGCATTTT.

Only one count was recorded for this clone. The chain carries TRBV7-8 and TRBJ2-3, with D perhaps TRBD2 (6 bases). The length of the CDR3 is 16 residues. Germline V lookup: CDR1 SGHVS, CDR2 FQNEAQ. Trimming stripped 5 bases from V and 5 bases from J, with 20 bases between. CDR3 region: CASSNPSATRGDTQYF. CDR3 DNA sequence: TGTGCCAGCAGCAACCCTAGCGCGACCCGCGGAGATACGCAGTATTTT.

CDR3 nucleotides: TGTGCCAGCAGTTACGCGGACAGCTACGAGCAGTACTTC. This gives the protein CASSYADSYEQYF. The gene calls are TRBV6-6 and TRBJ2-7, with D maybe TRBD1 (6 bases). The germline CDR1 and CDR2 sequences are MNHNY and SVGAGI (reference sequence). V lost 2 bases and J 3 bases, leaving 8 bases between the germline ends. This CDR3 has 13 amino acids.

The CDR3 DNA follows: TGTGCCAGCAGCCCCTTCAGGACAGGGGGCGGTGGCTACACCTTC. As protein: CASSPFRTGGGGYTF. The V and J genes are TRBV9 and TRBJ1-2; the match to TRBD1 covers 11 bases. CDR3 length: 15 residues. With 4 bases clipped from V and 7 bases from J, the junction kept 9 bases outside the gene matches. Per germline, CDR1 SGDLS and CDR2 YYNGEE.

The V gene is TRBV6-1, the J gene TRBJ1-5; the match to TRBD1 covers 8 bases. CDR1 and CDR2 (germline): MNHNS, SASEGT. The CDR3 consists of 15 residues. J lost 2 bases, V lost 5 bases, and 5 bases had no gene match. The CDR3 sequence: CASSTDRGRNQPQHF. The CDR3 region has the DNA TGTGCCAGCAGTACCGACAGGGGTCGCAATCAGCCCCAGCATTTT.

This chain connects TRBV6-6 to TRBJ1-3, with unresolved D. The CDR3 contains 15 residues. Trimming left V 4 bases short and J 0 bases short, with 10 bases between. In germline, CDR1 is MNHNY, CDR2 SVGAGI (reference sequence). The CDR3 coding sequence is TGTGCCAGCAGTTTCGAAGGGTTCTCTGGAAACACCATATATTTT. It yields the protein CASSFEGFSGNTIYF.

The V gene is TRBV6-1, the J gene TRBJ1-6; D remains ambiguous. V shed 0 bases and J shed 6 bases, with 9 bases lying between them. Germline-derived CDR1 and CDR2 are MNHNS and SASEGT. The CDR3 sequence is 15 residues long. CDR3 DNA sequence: TGTGCCAGCAGTGAAGCCTCACAGACTAATTCACCCCTCCACTTT. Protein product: CASSEASQTNSPLHF.

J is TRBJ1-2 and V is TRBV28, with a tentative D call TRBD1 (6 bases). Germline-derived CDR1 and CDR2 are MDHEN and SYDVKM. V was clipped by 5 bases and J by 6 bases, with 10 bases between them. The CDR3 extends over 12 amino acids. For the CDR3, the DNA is TGTGCCAGCAGTCCCCGGACAGATGGCTACACCTTC. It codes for CASSPRTDGYTF.

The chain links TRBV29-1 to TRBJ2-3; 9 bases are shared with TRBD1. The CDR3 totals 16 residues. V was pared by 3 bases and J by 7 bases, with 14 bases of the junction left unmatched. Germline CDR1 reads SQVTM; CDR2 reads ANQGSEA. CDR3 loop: CSVDPNPGQGGNTQYF. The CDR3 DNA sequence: TGCAGCGTTGACCCCAACCCGGGACAGGGAGGAAATACGCAGTATTTT.

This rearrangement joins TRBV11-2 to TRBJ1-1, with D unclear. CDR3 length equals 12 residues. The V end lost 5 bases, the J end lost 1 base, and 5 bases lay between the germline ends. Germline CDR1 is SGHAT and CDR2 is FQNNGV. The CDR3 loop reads CASSPKNTEAFF. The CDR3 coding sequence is TGTGCCAGCAGCCCCAAGAACACTGAAGCTTTCTTT. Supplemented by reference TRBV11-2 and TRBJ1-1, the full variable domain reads EAGVAQSPRYKIIEKRQSVAFWCNPISGHATLYWYQQILGQGPKLLIQFQNNGVVDDSQLPKDRFSAERLKGVDSTLKIQPAKLEDSAVYLCASSPKNTEAFFGQGTRLTVV.

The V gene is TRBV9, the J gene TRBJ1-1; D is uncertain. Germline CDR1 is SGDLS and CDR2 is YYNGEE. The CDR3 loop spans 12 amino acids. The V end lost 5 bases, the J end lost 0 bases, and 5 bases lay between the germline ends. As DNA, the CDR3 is TGTGCCAGCAGTCCTATGAACACTGAAGCTTTCTTT. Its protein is CASSPMNTEAFF.

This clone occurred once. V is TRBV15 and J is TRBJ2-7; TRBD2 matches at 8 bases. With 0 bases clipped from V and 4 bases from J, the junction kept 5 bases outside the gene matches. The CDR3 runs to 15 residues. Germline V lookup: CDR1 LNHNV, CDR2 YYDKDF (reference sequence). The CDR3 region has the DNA TGTGCCACCAGCAGAGATGTGGGACTAGATTACGAGCAGTACTTC. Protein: CATSRDVGLDYEQYF.

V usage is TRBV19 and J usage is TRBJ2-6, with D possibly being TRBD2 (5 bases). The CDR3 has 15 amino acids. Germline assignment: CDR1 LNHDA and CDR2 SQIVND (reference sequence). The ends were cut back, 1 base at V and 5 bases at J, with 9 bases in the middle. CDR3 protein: CASSIGTDWANVLTF. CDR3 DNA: TGTGCCAGTAGTATAGGGACGGACTGGGCCAACGTCCTGACTTTC.

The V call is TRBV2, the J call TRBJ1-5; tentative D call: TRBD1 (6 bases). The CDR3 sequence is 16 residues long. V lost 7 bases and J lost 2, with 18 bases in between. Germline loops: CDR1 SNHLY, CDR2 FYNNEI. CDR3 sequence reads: CASTNYREEGNQPQHF. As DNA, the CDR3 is TGTGCCAGCACTAACTACAGGGAGGAAGGCAATCAGCCCCAGCATTTT.

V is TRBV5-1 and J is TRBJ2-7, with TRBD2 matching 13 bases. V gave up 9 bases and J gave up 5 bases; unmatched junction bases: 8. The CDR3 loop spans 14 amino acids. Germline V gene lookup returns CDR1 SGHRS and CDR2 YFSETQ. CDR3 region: CATAEGLAGNEQYF. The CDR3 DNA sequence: TGCGCCACCGCCGAGGGACTAGCGGGAAACGAGCAGTACTTC.

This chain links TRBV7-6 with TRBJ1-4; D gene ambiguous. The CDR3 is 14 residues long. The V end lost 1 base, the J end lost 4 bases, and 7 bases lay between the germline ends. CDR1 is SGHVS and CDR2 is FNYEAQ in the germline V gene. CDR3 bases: TGTGCCAGCAGCTTAGAAGGGAATAATGAAAAACTGTTTTTT. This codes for CASSLEGNNEKLFF.

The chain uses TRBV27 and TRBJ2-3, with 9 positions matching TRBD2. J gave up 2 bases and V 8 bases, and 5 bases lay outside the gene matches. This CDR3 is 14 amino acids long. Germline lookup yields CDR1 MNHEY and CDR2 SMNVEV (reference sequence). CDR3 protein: CASHAGGPTDTQYF. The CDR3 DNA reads TGTGCCAGCCACGCGGGGGGGCCCACAGATACGCAGTATTTT.

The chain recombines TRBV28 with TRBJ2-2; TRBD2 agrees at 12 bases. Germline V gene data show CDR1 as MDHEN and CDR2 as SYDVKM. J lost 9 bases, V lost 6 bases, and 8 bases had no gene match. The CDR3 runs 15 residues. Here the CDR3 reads CASSYGTSGSRELFF. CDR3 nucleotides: TGTGCCAGCAGCTACGGGACTAGCGGGTCTCGGGAGCTGTTTTTT.

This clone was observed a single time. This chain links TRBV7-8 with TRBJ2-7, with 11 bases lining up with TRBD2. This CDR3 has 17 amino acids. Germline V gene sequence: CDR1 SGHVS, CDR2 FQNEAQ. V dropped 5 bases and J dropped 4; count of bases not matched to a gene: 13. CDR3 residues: CASSAHTSGRVLYEQYF. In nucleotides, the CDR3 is TGTGCCAGCAGCGCCCACACTAGCGGGAGAGTCCTTTACGAGCAGTACTTC.

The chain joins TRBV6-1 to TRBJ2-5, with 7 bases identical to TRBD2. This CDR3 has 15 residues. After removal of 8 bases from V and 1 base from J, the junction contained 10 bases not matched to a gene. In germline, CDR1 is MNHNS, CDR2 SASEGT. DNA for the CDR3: TGTGCCAGCTGGGCGGGAGTGGGGTCCCAAGAGACCCAGTACTTC. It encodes CASWAGVGSQETQYF.

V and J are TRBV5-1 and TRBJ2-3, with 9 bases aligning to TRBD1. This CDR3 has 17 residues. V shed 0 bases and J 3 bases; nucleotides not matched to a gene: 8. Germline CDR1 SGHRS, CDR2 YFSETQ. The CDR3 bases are TGCGCCAGCAGCTTGGGCGACGCGACAGGGGGGACAGATACGCAGTATTTT. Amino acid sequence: CASSLGDATGGTDTQYF.

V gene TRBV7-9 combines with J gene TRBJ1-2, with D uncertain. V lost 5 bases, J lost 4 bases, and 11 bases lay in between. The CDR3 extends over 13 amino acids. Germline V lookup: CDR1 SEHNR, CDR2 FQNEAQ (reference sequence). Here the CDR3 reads CASSLQVGYGYTF. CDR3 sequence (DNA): TGTGCCAGCAGCCTCCAGGTCGGCTATGGCTACACCTTC.

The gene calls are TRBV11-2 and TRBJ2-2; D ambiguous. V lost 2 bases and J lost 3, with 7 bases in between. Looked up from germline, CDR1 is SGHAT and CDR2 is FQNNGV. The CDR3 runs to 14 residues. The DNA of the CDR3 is TGTGCCAGCAGCTTACTCCGTGACACCGGGGAGCTGTTTTTT. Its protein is CASSLLRDTGELFF. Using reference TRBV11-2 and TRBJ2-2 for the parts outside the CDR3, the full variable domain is EAGVAQSPRYKIIEKRQSVAFWCNPISGHATLYWYQQILGQGPKLLIQFQNNGVVDDSQLPKDRFSAERLKGVDSTLKIQPAKLEDSAVYLCASSLLRDTGELFFGEGSRLTVL.

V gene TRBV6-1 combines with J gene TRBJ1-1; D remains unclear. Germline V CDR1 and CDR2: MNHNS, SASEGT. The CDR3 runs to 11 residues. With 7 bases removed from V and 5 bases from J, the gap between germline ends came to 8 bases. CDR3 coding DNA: TGTGCCAGCAACGGGCGGACTGAAGCTTTCTTT. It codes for CASNGRTEAFF.

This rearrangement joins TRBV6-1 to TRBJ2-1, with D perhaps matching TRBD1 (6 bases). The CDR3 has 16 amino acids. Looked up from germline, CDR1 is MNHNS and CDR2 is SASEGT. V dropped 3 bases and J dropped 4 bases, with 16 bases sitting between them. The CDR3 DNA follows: TGTGCCAGCAGTGACTTCGGACAGAACACGTACAATGAGCAGTTCTTC. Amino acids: CASSDFGQNTYNEQFF.

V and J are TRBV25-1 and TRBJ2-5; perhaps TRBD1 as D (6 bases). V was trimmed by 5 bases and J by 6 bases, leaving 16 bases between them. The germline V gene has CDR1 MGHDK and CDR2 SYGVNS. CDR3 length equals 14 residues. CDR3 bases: TGTGCCAGCAGTCCCCCGCAGGGGAAGAAGACCCAGTACTTC. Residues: CASSPPQGKKTQYF.

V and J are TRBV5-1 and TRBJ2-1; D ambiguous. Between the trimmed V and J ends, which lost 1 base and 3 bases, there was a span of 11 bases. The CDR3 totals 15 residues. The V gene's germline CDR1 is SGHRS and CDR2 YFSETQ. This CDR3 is CASSLSRPDYNEQFF. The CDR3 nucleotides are TGCGCCAGCAGCTTGTCCAGGCCGGACTACAATGAGCAGTTCTTC. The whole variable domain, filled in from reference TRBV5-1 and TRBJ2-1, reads KAGVTQTPRYLIKTRGQQVTLSCSPISGHRSVSWYQQTPGQGLQFLFEYFSETQRNKGNFPGRFSGRQFSNSRSEMNVSTLELGDSALYLCASSLSRPDYNEQFFGPGTRLTVL.

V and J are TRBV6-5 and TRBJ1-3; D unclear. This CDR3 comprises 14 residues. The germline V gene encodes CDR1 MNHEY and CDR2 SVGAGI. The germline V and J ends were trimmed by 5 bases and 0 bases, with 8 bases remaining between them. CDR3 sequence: CASSAGASGNTIYF. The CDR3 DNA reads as TGTGCCAGCAGTGCAGGAGCCTCTGGAAACACCATATATTTT.